This TCR beta chain was sequenced during a study of OX40 agonist ivuxolimab in advanced cancers. As for the study in general: Every 2 weeks, ivuxolimab was infused into the patients intravenously at between 0.01 and 10 mg/kg.

On this clone: As yet, its antigen is unknown.

This CDR3 spans 14 amino acids. V lost 5 bases, J lost 7 bases, and 8 bases stayed unmatched. Per the germline V gene, CDR1 is MDHEN and CDR2 is SYDVKM. Assay: immunoSEQ multiplex PCR; the TCRdb copy retains only in-frame clones and omits some. The table has more than 45,000 clones, about 90% seen once; the top ten hold approximately 3.4%. General study findings and limits: Expanded clones were, on average, more numerous among CD8+ T cells than CD4+. Clonal expansion among partial responders at 0.1-3.0 mg/kg ranked near the lowest.

The rearrangement links TRBV28 to TRBJ2-1; 7 nucleotides agree with TRBD2. The sample here was CD4+ or CD8+ T cells sorted from blood, taken in a trial of the OX40 agonist ivuxolimab. This TCR was recovered from an adult with an advanced solid tumor such as melanoma, head and neck, liver or kidney cancer. CDR3 coding DNA: TGTGCCAGCAGTGCCGGGACTAACCTGAATGAGCAGTTCTTC. Its protein is CASSAGTNLNEQFF.